The subject of this entry is one T cell receptor beta chain. This clone was detected only once. Its antigen has not been determined. No base qualities exist here, and no much larger clone lies one base off it. The receptor library was made with the immunoSEQ multiplex PCR assay. For the multiplex PCR, a mixture combining 60 forward primers for TCR Vbeta segments and 13 reverse primers for TCR Jbeta segments was used. Amplification of the CDR3 region of rearranged TCR beta genes was performed with a multiplex PCR assay on genomic DNA. The Illumina HiSeq System was used to sequence the amplified TCR beta libraries as 87-base-pair reads. Concerning the study's data processing: A later analysis tallied 80 million to 95 million unique TCR beta chains across the 666 repertoires, and approximately 12 million of those chains were shared by two or more donors. A nearest-neighbor algorithm error-corrected the raw reads and collapsed the reads into unique sequences, merging closely related sequences to remove PCR and sequencing errors. To assign V, D and J gene segments, CDR3 sequences were aligned to IMGT reference sequences. For a sequence to be retained, a match of at least six nucleotides to both a V gene segment and a J gene segment was required. Rearrangements were classified as productive when the CDR3 lacked stop codons and remained in frame with V and J, and all other rearrangements were classified as non-productive. Following IMGT convention, CDR3 was defined as the stretch from the second conserved V-encoded cysteine to the conserved J-encoded phenylalanine. The earlier analysis of roughly 590 of the donors excluded any sequence lacking an unambiguous match to a single V gene segment. An earlier analysis of 450 to 650 of the donors called V segments functional above 56.7% productive rearrangements and segregating when the between-donor standard deviation exceeded 5%. To diagnose cytomegalovirus status from the catalog of TCR beta chain sequences, a statistical classification framework was built. A later analysis assigned V and J genes by comparing TCR nucleotide sequences with IMGT/GENE-DB human TR gene sequences. In a later analysis, CDR3 sequences and most-parsimonious VDJ recombination scenarios were assigned using the TCRdist pipeline. In a later analysis, each TCR beta chain was defined by its CDR3 amino acid sequence together with its V-gene family, and reads lacking a unique V-gene family were excluded. To address suspected cross-contamination and a sequencing artifact, a later analysis removed around 600 highly shared, low-generation-probability nucleotide sequences. In a later analysis, a clonal expansion index for each public chain was calculated from normalized within-repertoire ranks of inferred template counts. Generation probabilities in a later analysis came from a VDJ recombination model fitted to out-of-frame rearrangements, and those results were checked against IGoR. In a later analysis, TCR-TCR, TCR-HLA and TCR-CMV co-occurrence was scored with hypergeometric tests, and a repertoire-size bias correction was applied to TCR pairs. In a later analysis, false discovery rates were estimated by permuting HLA or CMV assignments 20 times. In a later analysis, co-occurring TCRs were grouped with DBSCAN, and TCRdist sequence similarity was added when clustering was performed within HLA-allele-positive subsets. Repertoires with fewer than 30,000 or more than 120,000 public chains, plus five repertoires with anomalous nucleotide sharing, were excluded from co-occurrence clustering. The immuneACCESS repertoire file appears here via TCRdb, limited to in-frame rearrangements. These files lack a portion of the clones; in checked studies, under half of the deficit traces to unresolved V genes, and the cause of the others is not known. The DNA gave D and trimming, while V, J and clone size come from that table. Within this sample are 140,000 or so clones, with around 80% of them counted one time only. In total, the top ten clones hold 1.5% to 2% of the sample.

The CDR3, cysteine through phenylalanine, is 16 amino acids long. Only CDR3 DNA is held: 48 bases, read in frame from base 1. Trimmed from V: 5 bases; trimmed from J: 6 bases; junction bases lacking a gene match: 8. The germline V gene yields SGHTA for CDR1 and FQGTGA for CDR2. This entry comes from a study of cytomegalovirus exposure and HLA in healthy donors (TCRdb year 2017). In the study overall: An earlier analysis of a few hundred of the donors reported over 250 Gb of sequence data and 95 million to 130 million unique TCR beta sequences obtained from about 179 million T cells. An earlier analysis of 587 of the donors used high-throughput TCR beta sequencing to judge whether each TCR beta V gene segment behaved as functional or pseudogenic. Alongside the repertoire data, information on donor age, sex, ethnicity and CMV serostatus was compiled. The aim of the study was to test whether cataloging public T cell receptors could identify signatures of past pathogen exposure. The later analysis used no new phenotypic data to find candidate immune exposures, relying instead on TCR beta sequences and their occurrence across donors. In addition to the first cohort of roughly 700 subjects, a separate validation cohort of 100 to 150 different subjects was used. Because of strong linkage in the cohort, 5 or 6 DR-DQ haplotypes were treated as single units for association and clustering. Genome-wide SNP genotypes for about 60% of the 666 donors were used in a later genetic analysis, which treated that subset as a discovery cohort. To study patterns of TCR occurrence, a later analysis re-analyzed previously published TCR beta repertoires from 650 to 750 donors and added high-resolution HLA genotyping. An early release covering some 640 HLA-typed donors comprised about 300 gigabases of sequencing data and about 90 million unique TCR sequences. Across some 400 genotyped donors of the cohort, an average of roughly 230,000 unique TCR beta nucleotide sequences per donor were sequenced, and roughly 20% of those sequences were non-productive. Every repertoire in the discovery cohort had been generated on one and the same sequencing platform. Typing coverage differed by locus: A, B, C, DRB1 and DQB1 were typed in roughly 620-640 donors, DQA1 in 500 to 550, DPA1 in approximately 600, and DPB1 in 400 to 490. Of the approximately 400 genotyped donors, 70% to 90% were placed in the genetic ancestry cluster associated with self-reported Caucasian donors. To predict cytomegalovirus infection status, the study combined high-throughput TCR immunosequencing, statistical association of individual TCRs with disease status, and machine learning. Both class I and class II loci were covered by HLA typing, at four-digit resolution. The T cell repertoires of around 730 subjects were profiled by immunosequencing and related to cytomegalovirus serostatus.

Findings and caveats that apply to the study as a whole: A later genetic analysis associated a missense DCLRE1C variant with V-gene and J-gene trimming of TCR beta chains, and an independent cohort replicated the association. In a later analysis, the rate of TCR association differed among HLA loci, with DRB1 alleles having the most associated TCRs and HLA-C alleles having the fewest. According to a later genetic analysis, donors in an Asian-associated ancestry cluster had fewer N-insertions in productive TCRs than the approximately 710-donor mean. In an earlier analysis of roughly 560 of the donors, most TCR beta V segments were observed in productive rearrangements about 87% or about 30% of the time, broadly matching IMGT annotations. Correlated functional status among segregating V segments might be attributable to linkage disequilibrium, but an unknown experimental factor could not be ruled out. A further reported finding was that TCR beta sequences accurately predicted the HLA-A and HLA-B alleles for most subjects in the first cohort. While some public TCRs were present in many individuals, most TCR sequences turned up only very rarely across donors. In this cohort, only TCR beta chains were sequenced, and detectable features were limited by the absence of alpha or paired-chain data. CMV serostatus was the only immune exposure information available for the cohort. In a later analysis, HLA-associated TCR beta chains showed more clonal expansion and lower generation probabilities than non-associated chains that were equally common. According to a later analysis, parvovirus B19, influenza, CMV and Epstein-Barr virus appeared linked to several top co-occurrence clusters. The authors suggested that the approach could potentially be extended to other disease states and immunological phenotypes. A cluster of highly shared sequence variants was judged likely to represent a technical artifact of the sequencing pipeline. Because HLA typing was missing for some donors at each locus, association tests included only the typed subset. Because the 87-base-pair reads could not distinguish some IMGT-functional V segments, including TRBV6-2 and TRBV6-3, those segments were excluded. The presence/absence analyses assumed that sequencing depth was roughly uniform across donors, and that assumption may not be true. The earlier analysis of approximately 590 of the donors excluded roughly 16 rarely observed V segments, including chromosome 9 orphons, because counts were too low. When HLA alleles, especially DR and DQ, strongly co-occurred, attributing TCR associations to individual alleles was difficult. In a later analysis, most CMV-associated TCR beta chains were found to appear HLA-restricted, with HLA associations seemingly driven largely by CMV exposure. At a false discovery rate of 0.05, a later analysis linked 15,000 to 20,000 TCR beta sequences to specific HLA alleles. Cytomegalovirus status was reported to be diagnosed by the classifier with high specificity and sensitivity in both the original and validation cohorts. Three of the identified cytomegalovirus-associated TCR beta chains were confirmed in vitro to be specific for cytomegalovirus antigens. The study gave a list of 150 to 200 TCR beta chains associated with cytomegalovirus.

The cohort comprised 670 or so healthy bone marrow donors. At the time of sampling, every cohort member was nominally healthy, though immune exposures that went unrecorded were likely present. The donor tested CMV seronegative and was one of the 352 seronegative cohort members. Every donor gave a peripheral blood sample, and the peripheral blood mononuclear cells from that sample were used for TCR beta sequencing. The Qiagen DNeasy Blood Extraction Kit was used to extract genomic DNA from the blood cell samples. The chain is assembled from TRBV7-3 and TRBJ2-1; 12 bases in between match TRBD2. The clonotype was recovered from a man aged 35 to 55 in good health and CMV-seronegative. Sequences were obtained from PBMCs. The CDR3 protein sequence reads: CASSLFPGLAGNEQFF. The DNA sequence reads TGTGCCAGCAGCCTTTTCCCGGGACTAGCGGGCAATGAGCAGTTCTTC.